This T cell receptor (beta chain) was found in a study of blood T cell repertoires in COVID-19. The germline gives CDR1 LGHNA, CDR2 YSLEER. The CDR3 has 17 amino acids. V lost 1 base, J lost 6 bases, and 18 bases lay in between. Clones were read by immunoSEQ multiplex PCR, and TCRdb kept only the in-frame ones, dropping some. The sample comprises over 40,000 clones, 91% of which are singletons, and under 8.5% rests with the top ten. This clonotype was sampled from a man between 70 and 80 years old with active COVID-19. V gene TRBV4-3 combines with J gene TRBJ2-2, with a weak D call TRBD1 (6 bases). Input material: peripheral blood. CDR3 nucleotide sequence: TGCGCCAGCAGCCAAGGAGGGGGATCAAAAATCTCCGGGGAGCTGTTTTTT. This translates into CASSQGGGSKISGELFF.